This section outlines one TCR beta chain sequence together with its context. When the RNA was reverse transcribed, random hexamers were used with an input of about 0.5 to 1 ug. Amplification of TCR beta CDR3 spanned 54 Vbeta and 13 Jbeta via immunoSEQ multiplex PCR. TCRdb recomputed calls from the immunoSEQ multiplex PCR reads with MiXCR, one row per CDR3 protein. The sample includes 230,000 or so distinct CDR3 sequences, around 95% of them seen just once. Per germline, CDR1 LGHDT and CDR2 YNNKEL (reference sequence). Trimming shortened V by 1 base and J by 3 bases, and 4 bases separated the two germline ends. CDR3 length: 13 residues. CD8+ and CD4+ T cells from blood underwent TCR beta sequencing. The data derive from a study of CD8 T cells in Susac syndrome.

The sample was CD4+ T cells from PBMCs. The chain links TRBV3-1 to TRBJ1-5; D remains unclear. This receptor was identified in a human donor with multiple sclerosis. The CDR3 reads CASSQGTNQPQHF. CDR3 bases: TGTGCCAGCAGCCAAGGCACCAATCAGCCCCAGCATTTT.